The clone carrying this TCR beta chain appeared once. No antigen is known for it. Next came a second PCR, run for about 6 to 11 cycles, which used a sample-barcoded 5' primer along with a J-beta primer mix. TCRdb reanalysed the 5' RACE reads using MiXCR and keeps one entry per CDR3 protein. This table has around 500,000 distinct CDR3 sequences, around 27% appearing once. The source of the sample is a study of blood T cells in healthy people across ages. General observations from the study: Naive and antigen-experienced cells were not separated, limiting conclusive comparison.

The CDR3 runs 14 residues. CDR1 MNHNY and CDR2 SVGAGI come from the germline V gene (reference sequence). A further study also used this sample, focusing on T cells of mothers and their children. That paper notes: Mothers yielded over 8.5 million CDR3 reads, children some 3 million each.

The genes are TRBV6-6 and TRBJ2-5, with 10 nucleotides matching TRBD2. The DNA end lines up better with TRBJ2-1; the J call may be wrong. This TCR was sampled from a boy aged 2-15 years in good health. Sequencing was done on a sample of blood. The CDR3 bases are TGTGCCAGCCTTGGGGCTAGCGGGAGCAATGAGCAGTTCTTC. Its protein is CASLGASGSNEQFF.